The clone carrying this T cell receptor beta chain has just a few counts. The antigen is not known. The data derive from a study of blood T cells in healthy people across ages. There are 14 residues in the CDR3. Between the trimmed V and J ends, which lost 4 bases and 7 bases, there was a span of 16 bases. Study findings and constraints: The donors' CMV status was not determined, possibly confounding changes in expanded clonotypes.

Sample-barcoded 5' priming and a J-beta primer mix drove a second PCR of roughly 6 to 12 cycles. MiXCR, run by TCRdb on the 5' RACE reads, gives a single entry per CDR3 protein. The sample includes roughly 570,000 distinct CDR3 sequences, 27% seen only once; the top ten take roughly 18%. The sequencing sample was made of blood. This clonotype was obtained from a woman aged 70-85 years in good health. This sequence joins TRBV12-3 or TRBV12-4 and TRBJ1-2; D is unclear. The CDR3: CASSYKEGVGGYTF. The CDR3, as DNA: TGTGCCAGCAGTTATAAGGAGGGCGTTGGTGGCTACACCTTC.